This is a list of T cell receptor beta chains from one sample in a study of neurological immune-mediated disorders. TCRdb reanalysed the 5' RACE reads using MiXCR and keeps one entry per CDR3 protein. This table has roughly 60,000 distinct CDR3 sequences, less than 10% appearing once. Input material: PBMCs. Source of these receptors: a man aged 30 to 39 in good health. Both conserved end residues are part of each CDR3. A D gene is named only where the DNA matches it firmly. Expanded clones get a size class; other rows say once, few or many, or leave the size out.

j_call clone_size v_call d_call cdr3_nt cdr3_aa
TRBJ2-5 many TRBV2 TRBD1 TGTGCCAGCAGATCCGGGACAGGGTTTGGGACCCAGTACTTC CASRSGTGFGTQYF
TRBJ2-5 many TRBV5-1 - TGCGCCAGCAGCTTGGGGTCGCAAGAGACCCAGTACTTC CASSLGSQETQYF
TRBJ2-5 many TRBV27 - TGTGCCAGCCAAGGAGGAGGAGGGACCCAGTACTTC CASQGGGGTQYF
TRBJ2-7 many TRBV5-1 - TGCGCCAGCAGCTTCGGTCAGGGAGGCTACGAGCAGTACTTC CASSFGQGGYEQYF
TRBJ2-3 many TRBV5-1 - TGCGCCAGCAGCTTGCTTACGAGGGAGGTAACAGATACGCAGTATTTT CASSLLTREVTDTQYF
TRBJ1-2 many TRBV20-1 - TGCAGTGCTAGAGATTACGGGACCTCAGTAGGCTACACCTTC CSARDYGTSVGYTF
TRBJ2-7 many TRBV4-2 - TGTGCCAGCAGCCAAGCACGGAGCTACGAGCAGTACTTC CASSQARSYEQYF
TRBJ2-3 many TRBV27 TRBD1 TGTGCCAGCCGAGGGACAGGGGGTAACACAGATACGCAGTATTTT CASRGTGGNTDTQYF
TRBJ1-5 - TRBV7-2 - TGTGCCAGCGGTCACAGGTTTGGTCAGCCCCAGCATTTT CASGHRFGQPQHF
TRBJ1-1 few TRBV12-3/TRBV12-4 TRBD1 TGTGCCAGCAGCCCCGGACAGGGGTTGAACACTGAAGCTTTCTTT CASSPGQGLNTEAFF
TRBJ2-1 many TRBV20-1 TRBD2 TGCAGTGCTAGATGGCGGGAGGGCCCAAGGGAGCAGTTCTTC CSARWREGPREQFF
TRBJ2-1 - TRBV11-3 - TGTGCCAGCAGTCGTCCGGGACAAAAGCAGTTCTTC CASSRPGQKQFF
TRBJ2-1 many TRBV20-1 - TGCAGTGCTACCGCAACCTTCCGGGACGAAAGAAACTTC CSATATFRDERNF
TRBJ2-7 many TRBV28 TRBD2 TGTGCCAGCACCTTACCCGGGACTAGCTTTTACGAGCAGTACTTC CASTLPGTSFYEQYF
TRBJ2-1 many TRBV20-1 TRBD2 TGCAGTGCTAGAGATCCTAGCGGAGGGTACAATGAGCAGTTCTTC CSARDPSGGYNEQFF
TRBJ2-7 many TRBV10-3 - TGTGCCGCGGGGAGGACGGACGAGCAGTACTTC CAAGRTDEQYF
TRBJ2-7 many TRBV10-3 - TGTGCCATCAGTAGGGATCTCTACGAGCAGTACTTC CAISRDLYEQYF
TRBJ2-5 many TRBV7-9 TRBD2 TGTGCCAGCAGGCCGACTAGCGGGACCCAAGAGACCCAGTACTTC CASRPTSGTQETQYF
TRBJ1-5 once TRBV4-2 - - CASSHDSPREQYFGSGNQPQHF
TRBJ1-2 many TRBV5-1 TRBD1 TGCGCCAGCAGCGGTGGGGACAGAATTGGCTACACCTTC CASSGGDRIGYTF
TRBJ2-2 many TRBV3-1 TRBD2 TGTGCCAGCAGCCCCGGACTAGTGGGCACCGGGGAGCTGTTTTTT CASSPGLVGTGELFF
TRBJ2-5 - TRBV11-1 TRBD1 TGTGCCAGCAGTCGCGACAGGGGTGAGACCCAGTACTTC CASSRDRGETQYF
TRBJ2-5 many TRBV7-6 - TGTGCCAGCAGCTTAGGGGTTATGGAAGAGACCCAGTACTTC CASSLGVMEETQYF
TRBJ2-7 many TRBV7-2 - TGTGCCAGCAGCTTCCTAGTGCCGACAGATAGCTCCTACGAGCAGTACTTC CASSFLVPTDSSYEQYF
TRBJ2-7 many TRBV29-1 - TGCAGCGTTGATAGGGACGACTCCTACGAGCAGTACTTC CSVDRDDSYEQYF
TRBJ1-1 few TRBV19 - TGTGCCAGTAGTATTCACATCCTGGGGGCACGGAACACTGAAGCTTTCTTT CASSIHILGARNTEAFF
TRBJ2-3 - TRBV15 TRBD2 TGTGCCACCACTAGCGGGAGGGCTACAGATACGCAGTATTTT CATTSGRATDTQYF
TRBJ1-5 many TRBV7-2 - TGTGCCAGCAGCCCAGAAGTATGGCAGCCCCAGCATTTT CASSPEVWQPQHF
TRBJ2-7 many TRBV6-2/TRBV6-3 TRBD2 TGTGCCAGCAGAACCACTAGCGGGAAAGCCCACGAGCAGTACTTC CASRTTSGKAHEQYF
TRBJ2-6 many TRBV7-9 - TGTGCCAGCAGCTTAGCAGGACGTTCTGGGGCCAACGTCCTGACTTTC CASSLAGRSGANVLTF
TRBJ1-5 many TRBV5-1 - TGCGCCAGCAGCCCGGACAGCTGGGGTCAGCCCCAGCATTTT CASSPDSWGQPQHF
TRBJ2-3 many TRBV29-1 - TGCAGCGTTGAGTTTTCAAAGTCCACAGATACGCAGTATTTT CSVEFSKSTDTQYF
TRBJ2-5 many TRBV28 - TGTGCCAGCAATTTCGGCGGGGGCGTCGAGACCCAGTACTTC CASNFGGGVETQYF
TRBJ2-1 many TRBV24-1 - TGTGCCACCAGTGATTTGCAGGAGGCCCCCTACAATGAGCAGTTCTTC CATSDLQEAPYNEQFF
TRBJ2-3 many TRBV11-2 - TGTGCCAGCAGCTCCTTGGGGAGAGGCCCAGATACGCAGTATTTT CASSSLGRGPDTQYF
TRBJ2-5 many TRBV6-2/TRBV6-3 - TGTGCCAGCAGCCCCCCGGGGACCCAGTACTTC CASSPPGTQYF
TRBJ2-1 many TRBV12-3/TRBV12-4 TRBD2 TGTGCCAGCTACGGGACTACGGAGAGCTCCTACAATGAGCAGTTCTTC CASYGTTESSYNEQFF
TRBJ2-7 many TRBV7-2 - TGTGCCAGCACCAAAAGTCAGTCCGAGCAGTACTTC CASTKSQSEQYF
TRBJ2-7 many TRBV15 - TGTGCCACCAGCAGAGTTGCCGACCTCTACGAGCAGTACTTC CATSRVADLYEQYF
TRBJ2-3 many TRBV29-1 TRBD2 TGCAGCGTTGCAGTAGCGGGTCAAGATACGCAGTATTTT CSVAVAGQDTQYF
TRBJ2-2 many TRBV7-2 TRBD1 TGTGCCAGCAGCTTAGCGAAGGGGGCGGGCACCGGGGAGCTGTTTTTT CASSLAKGAGTGELFF
TRBJ1-4 many TRBV5-1 - TGCGCCAGCAGCCCCGCGGGACGGAATGAAAAACTGTTTTTT CASSPAGRNEKLFF
TRBJ2-7 many TRBV7-2 TRBD1 TGTGCCAGCAGCCTAACCGGGACAGGGTTGAACGAGCAGTACTTC CASSLTGTGLNEQYF
TRBJ2-4 few TRBV2 - TGTGCCAGCAGTGAGGGCAGTGCGGGTAAACTAGCCAAAAACATTCAGTACTTC CASSEGSAGKLAKNIQYF
TRBJ2-1 many TRBV13 TRBD2 TGTGCCAGCAGCTTCCCTTCTGGCGGGGGAAGGGATGAGCAGTTCTTC CASSFPSGGGRDEQFF
TRBJ2-5 many TRBV7-2 - TGTGCCAGCAACTGGAGAGGGGGAGCTGAGGAGACCCAGTACTTC CASNWRGGAEETQYF
TRBJ2-2 many TRBV14 - TGTGCCAGCAGCCGTATGCTAGATACATTGAACACCGGGGAGCTGTTTTTT CASSRMLDTLNTGELFF
TRBJ2-2 many TRBV5-1 TRBD1 TGCGCCAGCAGCTTACGGACAGGGGGCTACGGGGAGCTGTTTTTT CASSLRTGGYGELFF
TRBJ2-3 many TRBV5-6 - TGTGCCAGCAGCTTTGGGGCAGGAGCCACAGATACGCAGTATTTT CASSFGAGATDTQYF
TRBJ2-3 many TRBV2 - TGTGCCAGCAGACCCACCCCTGCGGGCACAGATACGCAGTATTTT CASRPTPAGTDTQYF
TRBJ2-7 many TRBV28 - TGTGCCAGCAGTTTGGACGTCAGCTCCTACGAGCAGTACTTC CASSLDVSSYEQYF
TRBJ1-1 many TRBV20-1 TRBD1 TGCAGTGCAGGACAGGGTAGGACTGAAGCTTTCTTT CSAGQGRTEAFF
TRBJ2-1 once TRBV20-1 - TGCAGTGCTTTGGGACCGGGGCTCCAATATGAGCAGTTCTTC CSALGPGLQYEQFF
TRBJ2-2 many TRBV20-1 - TGCAGTGCTAGAGGCAGGTCCTACACCGGGGAGCTGTTTTTT CSARGRSYTGELFF
TRBJ2-7 - TRBV3-1 - TGTGCCAGCAGCCGAGCCGTGGGGGCCCTCTACGAGCAGTACTTC CASSRAVGALYEQYF
TRBJ2-1 many TRBV24-1 TRBD2 TGTGCCACCAGTGATTTGGCTAGCGGGAGGGTGGATGAGCAGTTCTTC CATSDLASGRVDEQFF
TRBJ2-3 many TRBV12-3/TRBV12-4 - TGTGCCAGCACCATGGGGGCAAGCACAGATACGCAGTATTTT CASTMGASTDTQYF
TRBJ2-6 many TRBV29-1 - TGCAGCGTTGATGAGGGTTATGGGGCCAACGTCCTGACTTTC CSVDEGYGANVLTF
TRBJ2-5 - TRBV5-1 - TGCGCCAGCAGGATACAGGGAAGAGAGACCCAGTACTTC CASRIQGRETQYF